The rows below give T cell receptor beta chains drawn from one sample of a study of blood T cell repertoires in COVID-19. The assay was immunoSEQ multiplex PCR, and TCRdb's table has in-frame clones only and misses some. The data show about 71,000 clones, around 86% seen once. Input material: peripheral blood. The receptor set was obtained from a man aged 25-45 years with acute or convalescent COVID-19. The CDR3 runs from the conserved cysteine through the conserved F or W. A D gene is named only where the DNA matches it firmly.

j_call: TRBJ2-7; d_call: TRBD2; v_call: TRBV7-2; cdr3_aa: CASSPQTSAAYEQYF; cdr3_nt: TGTGCCAGCAGCCCACAGACTAGCGCAGCATACGAGCAGTACTTC
j_call: TRBJ1-4; d_call: TRBD1; v_call: TRBV6-5; cdr3_aa: CASRPRGQGNEKLFF; cdr3_nt: TGTGCCAGCAGACCAAGGGGGCAAGGTAATGAAAAACTGTTTTTT
j_call: TRBJ1-1; d_call: TRBD1; v_call: TRBV6-5; cdr3_aa: CASSYSWGQGAFF; cdr3_nt: TGTGCCAGCAGTTACTCGTGGGGACAGGGGGCTTTCTTT
j_call: TRBJ1-1; d_call: NA; v_call: TRBV5-4; cdr3_aa: CASSLSAGSEAFF; cdr3_nt: TGTGCCAGCAGCTTGTCTGCAGGGTCTGAAGCTTTCTTT
j_call: TRBJ2-7; d_call: NA; v_call: TRBV5-1; cdr3_aa: CASSLVVGGLVGQYF; cdr3_nt: TGCGCCAGCAGCTTGGTGGTGGGAGGCCTAGTCGGGCAGTACTTC
j_call: TRBJ2-2; d_call: TRBD1; v_call: TRBV10-1; cdr3_aa: CASSKGQGAGELFF; cdr3_nt: TGCGCCAGCTCAAAGGGGCAGGGGGCCGGGGAGCTGTTTTTT
j_call: TRBJ2-7; d_call: NA; v_call: TRBV7-2; cdr3_aa: CASSLVAGSAYEQYF; cdr3_nt: TGTGCCAGCAGCTTAGTGGCGGGTTCGGCCTACGAGCAGTACTTC
j_call: TRBJ1-2; d_call: NA; v_call: TRBV6-6; cdr3_aa: CASSYTRDYGYTF; cdr3_nt: TGTGCCAGCAGTTATACCAGGGACTATGGCTACACCTTC
j_call: TRBJ2-2; d_call: TRBD1; v_call: TRBV24-1; cdr3_aa: CATSDRDRAIGELFF; cdr3_nt: TGTGCCACCAGTGACCGGGACAGGGCGATCGGGGAGCTGTTTTTT
j_call: TRBJ2-4; d_call: TRBD1; v_call: TRBV10-3; cdr3_aa: CAISVGTGENIQYF; cdr3_nt: TGTGCCATCAGTGTCGGGACAGGGGAAAACATTCAGTACTTC
j_call: TRBJ2-2; d_call: NA; v_call: TRBV11-2; cdr3_aa: CASSLERRGFF; cdr3_nt: TGTGCCAGCAGCTTAGAGCGCAGGGGGTTTTTT